This T cell receptor (beta chain) came from a study of Graves' ophthalmopathy and Graves' hyperthyroidism. Amplifying from RNA transcripts, the study obtained TCR beta CDR3 regions. First-round RT-PCR employed HTBI primers, with a second-round multiplex PCR after it. One entry per CDR3 protein results from TCRdb running MiXCR on the multiplex PCR reads. The data contain 170,000 or so distinct CDR3 sequences, less than 45% of them singletons. On this clonotype itself: The antigen is not known.

General observations from the study: Detection in blood was also observed for most expanded thyroid clonotypes above 0.001 frequency.

The CDR3 contains 15 residues. V shed 5 bases, J shed 8 bases, and the junction held 8 bases outside the gene matches. The source of the PBMCs was 8.5 to 10 ml of fresh peripheral blood. The origin of this receptor is a woman in her thirties or forties with Graves' ophthalmopathy. This chain links TRBV12-3 or TRBV12-4 with TRBJ1-6; 8 nucleotides align to TRBD1. Sequences were obtained from peripheral blood. The CDR3 protein is CASSADQGADSPLHF. CDR3 DNA sequence: TGTGCCAGCAGTGCAGATCAGGGGGCTGATTCACCCCTCCACTTT.